A selection of T cell receptor beta chains follows, all from one sample in a study of blood T cell repertoires in COVID-19. Repertoires were generated with immunoSEQ multiplex PCR, while TCRdb's copy carries only in-frame clones and drops some. Among roughly 240,000 clones, approximately 80% were seen once, and the ten largest hold around 1.9%. The sample was peripheral blood. These receptors all come from a woman of 80 years or more with acute or convalescent COVID-19. Each CDR3 is given with its conserved first and last residue. Fields, in order: V gene, clone size, D gene, J gene, CDR3 DNA, CDR3 protein. The D gene is left open where the match is weak. Clone size is shown for a subset of rows, as once, few, many or a class of expanded clone.

TRBV18	.	.	TRBJ2-2	TGTGCCAGCTCACCACCTCCCTCGGGGTTTGGCACCGGGGAGCTGTTTTTT	CASSPPPSGFGTGELFF
TRBV6-5	.	.	TRBJ1-1	TGTGCCAGCACAGGGACAAGCAAAGCTTTCTTT	CASTGTSKAFF
TRBV4-1	.	.	TRBJ1-2	TGCGCCAGCAGCCAAGTTCGCCAGGCCCTCGATGGCTACACCTTC	CASSQVRQALDGYTF
TRBV11-2	once	.	TRBJ1-2	TGTGCCAGCAGCCTACTTCAGGCTAACTATGGCTACACCTTC	CASSLLQANYGYTF
TRBV7-2	few	TRBD1	TRBJ2-1	TGTGCCAGCAGCTTAGACAGGGGTACCTACAATGAGCAGTTCTTC	CASSLDRGTYNEQFF
TRBV28	.	.	TRBJ2-2	TGTGCCAGCAGTCCCCCGACTACCGGGGAGCTGTTTTTT	CASSPPTTGELFF
TRBV6-2/TRBV6-3	.	.	TRBJ2-2	TGTGCCAGCAGCCGAGGAGCGAACACCGGGGAGCTGTTTTTT	CASSRGANTGELFF
TRBV2	few	.	TRBJ1-1	TGTGCCAGCAGTCGCAGGAACACTGAAGCTTTCTTT	CASSRRNTEAFF
TRBV11-2	.	TRBD2	TRBJ2-3	TGTGCCAGCAGCTTCACAGCGGGGAGCACAGATACGCAGTATTTT	CASSFTAGSTDTQYF
TRBV27	.	.	TRBJ1-5	TGTGCCAGCAGTGTCGACAGGACTAGCAATCAGCCCCAGCATTTT	CASSVDRTSNQPQHF
TRBV28	.	.	TRBJ2-1	TGTGCCAGCAAACCTCAGGGAGGCGGAACCTACAATGAGCAGTTCTTC	CASKPQGGGTYNEQFF
TRBV3-1/TRBV3-2	once	TRBD1	TRBJ1-1	TGTGCCAGCAGCCGGGGACAGGGGATCACTGAAGCTTTCTTT	CASSRGQGITEAFF
TRBV28	few	.	TRBJ1-2	TGTGCCAGCAGTCACGGACTGGAGGGCTACACCTTC	CASSHGLEGYTF
TRBV7-5	few	.	TRBJ1-4	TGTGCCAGAAGCTTAGTCAGGAGGGGAAAACTGTTTTTT	CARSLVRRGKLFF
TRBV18	.	.	TRBJ1-1	TGTGCCAGCTCACGTCAGGGGATGAACACTGAAGCTTTCTTT	CASSRQGMNTEAFF
TRBV6-2/TRBV6-3	once	TRBD2	TRBJ2-3	TGTGCCAGCAGTTACCCCCAACTAGCGGGAGTAGCAGATACGCAGTATTTT	CASSYPQLAGVADTQYF
TRBV19	.	.	TRBJ1-2	TGTGCCAGTAGTGCCGGAGGCAGCTCCTATGGCTACACCTTC	CASSAGGSSYGYTF
TRBV7-2	.	TRBD2	TRBJ2-1	TGTGCCAGCAGCGACACCGGGACTAGTATGTACAATGAGCAGTTCTTC	CASSDTGTSMYNEQFF
TRBV6-5	.	.	TRBJ1-6	TGTGCCAGCAGTAGCGAGCGCTCGGGGGGCTCACCCCTCCACTTT	CASSSERSGGSPLHF
TRBV10-3	.	TRBD1	TRBJ2-7	TGTGCCATCAGTGAGCCCGGGACAGACTCCTACGAGCAGTACTTC	CAISEPGTDSYEQYF
TRBV4-3	.	.	TRBJ2-3	TGCGCCAGCAGCCAAGATTTAGCGGACACAGATACGCAGTATTTT	CASSQDLADTDTQYF
TRBV12-3/TRBV12-4	.	.	TRBJ1-2	TGTGCCAGCAGGGTTGGGGGGGCGCTCGGCTACACCTTC	CASRVGGALGYTF
TRBV5-8	.	TRBD1	TRBJ1-5	TGTGCCAGCAGCTTCAGGGGGAATCAGCCCCAGCATTTT	CASSFRGNQPQHF
TRBV9	.	.	TRBJ2-7	TGTGCCAGCAGCCCCCGACTTGAGTCCTACGAGCAGTACTTC	CASSPRLESYEQYF
TRBV19	.	.	TRBJ1-4	TGTGCCAGTAGTCCCCGACAGGAGACTAATGAAAAACTGTTTTTT	CASSPRQETNEKLFF
TRBV18	.	TRBD1	TRBJ1-4	TGTGCCAGCTCACCAGGGACAGGGGGCGAAAAACTGTTTTTT	CASSPGTGGEKLFF
TRBV24-1	.	TRBD1	TRBJ2-7	TGTGCCACCAGTGAGGGACAGGGGATATCCTACGAGCAGTACTTC	CATSEGQGISYEQYF
TRBV2	.	.	TRBJ2-1	TGTGCCAGCAGGGACTGGAATGAGCAGTTCTTC	CASRDWNEQFF
TRBV28	.	.	TRBJ1-5	TGTGCCACCAGTTGGCGAGGCGAGCCCCAGCATTTT	CATSWRGEPQHF
TRBV7-9	.	.	TRBJ2-1	TGTGCCAGCAGCCGTCGCGGGTCCTACAATGAGCAGTTCTTC	CASSRRGSYNEQFF
TRBV24-1	many	TRBD1	TRBJ1-4	TGTGCCACCAGAACGGACAGGGGGCGCGAAACTAATGAAAAACTGTTTTTT	CATRTDRGRETNEKLFF
TRBV6-6	once	.	TRBJ1-1	TGTGCCAGCACCCAGGCAGGATCTACTTTGAACACTGAAGCTTTCTTT	CASTQAGSTLNTEAFF
TRBV14	once	TRBD1	TRBJ1-2	TGTGCCAGCAGCCAAGATCAGGGGGACAGTTATGGCTACACCTTC	CASSQDQGDSYGYTF
TRBV29-1	.	.	TRBJ1-2	TGCAGCGCTCCTAGGGGGTCGGGCTATGGCTACACCTTC	CSAPRGSGYGYTF
TRBV7-2	.	.	TRBJ2-4	TGTGCCAGCAGCTTAGCGAGTCGGGGAAACATTCAGTACTTC	CASSLASRGNIQYF
TRBV7-9	.	.	TRBJ2-3	TGTGCCAGCAGCCTTAGCTCCGTCGGGGGTTCTTATACGCAGTATTTT	CASSLSSVGGSYTQYF
TRBV27	once	TRBD2	TRBJ2-1	TGTGCCAGCAGTTTACGGACTAGCGGGGGGGCCCACAATGAGCAGTTCTTC	CASSLRTSGGAHNEQFF
TRBV24-1	.	TRBD1	TRBJ1-2	TGTGCCACCAGTGATCTACAGGGGGCCGGTGGCTACACCTTC	CATSDLQGAGGYTF
TRBV2	.	.	TRBJ1-1	TGTGCCAGCAGTCCACAGGGGAACACTGAAGCTTTCTTT	CASSPQGNTEAFF
TRBV6-2/TRBV6-3	.	TRBD2	TRBJ2-2	TGTGCCAGCAGTTACGTTTTGGGGACTAGCGCGGGGTCCACCGGGGAGCTGTTTTTT	CASSYVLGTSAGSTGELFF
TRBV4-1	.	.	TRBJ2-5	TGCGCCAGCAGCCGTCTCCCGGGGGAGACCCAGTACTTC	CASSRLPGETQYF
TRBV7-2	.	.	TRBJ2-3	TGTGCCAGCAGCTCCGGACAGAACACAGATACGCAGTATTTT	CASSSGQNTDTQYF
TRBV6-5	.	.	TRBJ2-7	TGTGCCAGCAGGGAGGCCGGGATGTCCTCCTACGAGCAGTACTTC	CASREAGMSSYEQYF
TRBV6-2/TRBV6-3	.	.	TRBJ1-1	TGTGCCAGCAGTTACTCGACAGTTCTGGACACTGAAGCTTTCTTT	CASSYSTVLDTEAFF
TRBV4-3	few	.	TRBJ1-1	TGCGCCAGCAGCCAGGACTTGAACACTGAAGCTTTCTTT	CASSQDLNTEAFF
TRBV4-2	.	.	TRBJ1-6	TGTGCCAGCAGCCAAAGCCAGGGAAATTCACCCCTCCACTTT	CASSQSQGNSPLHF
TRBV4-1	.	TRBD2	TRBJ2-3	TGCGCCAGCAGCCCGCGGACTAGCTCCAGCACAGATACGCAGTATTTT	CASSPRTSSSTDTQYF
TRBV6-4	.	.	TRBJ2-2	TGTGCCAGCAGTGAAGCACCGAACACCGGGGAGCTGTTTTTT	CASSEAPNTGELFF
TRBV5-6	.	TRBD1	TRBJ1-1	TGTGCCAGCAGCTACCGGGACAGTGACACTGAAGCTTTCTTT	CASSYRDSDTEAFF
TRBV5-4	many	.	TRBJ2-5	TGTGCCAGCAGCTTGCAGGGCCCAGAGACCCAGTACTTC	CASSLQGPETQYF
TRBV28	.	.	TRBJ1-4	TGTGCCAGCAGTTTAGAGACAGCCAATAATGAAAAACTGTTTTTT	CASSLETANNEKLFF